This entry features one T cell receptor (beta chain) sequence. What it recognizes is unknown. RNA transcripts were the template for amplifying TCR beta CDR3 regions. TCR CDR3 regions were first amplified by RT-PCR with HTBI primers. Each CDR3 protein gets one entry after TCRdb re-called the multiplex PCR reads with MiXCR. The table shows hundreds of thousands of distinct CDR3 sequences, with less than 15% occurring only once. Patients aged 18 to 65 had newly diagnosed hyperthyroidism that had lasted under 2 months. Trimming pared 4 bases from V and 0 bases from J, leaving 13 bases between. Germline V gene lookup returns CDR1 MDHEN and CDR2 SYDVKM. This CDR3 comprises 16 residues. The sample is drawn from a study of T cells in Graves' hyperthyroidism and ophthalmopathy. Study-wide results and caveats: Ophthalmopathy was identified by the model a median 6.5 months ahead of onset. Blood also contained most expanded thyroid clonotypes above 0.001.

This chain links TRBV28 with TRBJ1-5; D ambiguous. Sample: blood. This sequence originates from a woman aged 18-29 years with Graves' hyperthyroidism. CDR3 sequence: CASSSTVWYSNQPQHF. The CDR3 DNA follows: TGTGCCAGCAGTTCCACCGTGTGGTATAGCAATCAGCCCCAGCATTTT. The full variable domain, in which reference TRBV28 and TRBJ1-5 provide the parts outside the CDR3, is DVKVTQSSRYLVKRTGEKVFLECVQDMDHENMFWYRQDPGLGLRLIYFSYDVKMKEKGDIPEGYSVSREKKERFSLILESASTNQTSMYLCASSSTVWYSNQPQHFGDGTRLSIL.